These 19 T cell receptor beta chains were sequenced from one sample in a study of blood T cells in healthy people across ages. Using a J-beta primer mix together with a sample-barcoded 5' primer, a second PCR was run for about 7 to 12 cycles. MiXCR, run by TCRdb on the 5' RACE reads, gives a single entry per CDR3 protein. The sample contains over a million distinct CDR3 sequences, under 55% of which appear only once. The sequenced sample consisted of blood. These receptors were collected from a woman between 55 and 75 years old in good health.

This clonotype turned up a few times. The chain recombines TRBV20-1 with TRBJ2-1; D remains ambiguous. The CDR3 extends over 15 amino acids. V was pared by 1 base and J by 8 bases, with 18 bases between. Germline V gives CDR1 DFQATT, CDR2 SNEGSKA (reference sequence). CDR3 sequence (DNA): TGCAGTGCTAGAGGGCATAGAGGATCGGGCTATGAGCAGTTCTTC. Amino acid sequence: CSARGHRGSGYEQFF.

This clonotype was seen a handful of times. This sequence joins TRBV28 and TRBJ2-1, with TRBD2 identical over 11 bases. V lost 8 bases, J lost 13 bases, and 10 bases stayed unmatched. Looked up from germline, CDR1 is MDHEN and CDR2 is SYDVKM. The CDR3 covers 13 residues. This chain's CDR3 is CASLELAGVKQFF. The CDR3 coding sequence is TGTGCCAGCTTAGAACTAGCGGGAGTCAAACAGTTCTTC. The entire variable domain, with the rest obtained from reference TRBV28 and TRBJ2-1, is as follows: DVKVTQSSRYLVKRTGEKVFLECVQDMDHENMFWYRQDPGLGLRLIYFSYDVKMKEKGDIPEGYSVSREKKERFSLILESASTNQTSMYLCASLELAGVKQFFGPGTRLTVL.

There are a few counts of this clonotype. This chain connects TRBV27 to TRBJ1-1; D gene ambiguous. CDR3 size: 13 residues. V shed 7 bases and J shed 0 bases, with 9 bases lying between them. From germline, CDR1 is MNHEY and CDR2 SMNVEV (reference sequence). CDR3 residues: CASKGYLNTEAFF. For the CDR3, the DNA is TGTGCCAGCAAGGGATATCTGAACACTGAAGCTTTCTTT.

V and J are TRBV3-1 and TRBJ2-2; 7 bases line up with TRBD1. The V segment lost 1 base and the J segment 2 bases; nucleotides outside the gene matches: 4. The germline V gene has CDR1 LGHDT and CDR2 YNNKEL (reference sequence). The CDR3 runs to 16 residues. CDR3 in amino acids: CASSQGGQINTGELFF. CDR3 nucleotides: TGTGCCAGCAGCCAAGGGGGACAGATTAACACCGGGGAGCTGTTTTTT.

This clonotype was found a few times. V gene TRBV10-2 combines with J gene TRBJ2-3, with TRBD1 matching over 10 bases. Germline V lookup: CDR1 WSHSY, CDR2 SAAADI. V shed 5 bases, J shed 4 bases, and the junction held 6 bases outside the gene matches. The CDR3 covers 15 residues. CDR3 loop: CASSTGQGPPDTQYF. The CDR3 DNA is TGCGCCAGCAGTACGGGACAGGGGCCACCAGATACGCAGTATTTT.

Only a few counts were recorded for this clonotype. The CDR3 DNA sequence: TGTGCCACCAGTGACCCAGGGTTGGAGGGGGAGACCCAGTACTTC. Translation: CATSDPGLEGETQYF. This chain connects TRBV24-1 to TRBJ2-5; D is possibly TRBD2 (6 bases). With 4 bases removed from V and 5 bases from J, the gap between germline ends came to 16 bases. The germline gives CDR1 KGHDR, CDR2 SFDVKD. The CDR3 runs 15 residues.

The chain links TRBV5-1 to TRBJ2-7; TRBD2 aligns across 10 bases. Trimming cost V 2 bases and J 9 bases; bases outside gene matches: 11. This CDR3 spans 15 amino acids. Germline-derived CDR1 and CDR2 are SGHRS and YFSETQ. The CDR3 sequence: CASSLASGRAERQYF. The CDR3 DNA follows: TGCGCCAGCAGCTTAGCGAGCGGGAGGGCGGAAAGGCAGTACTTC. Looking up the rest from reference TRBV5-1 and TRBJ2-7 gives the full variable domain: KAGVTQTPRYLIKTRGQQVTLSCSPISGHRSVSWYQQTPGQGLQFLFEYFSETQRNKGNFPGRFSGRQFSNSRSEMNVSTLELGDSALYLCASSLASGRAERQYFGPGTRLTVT.

This clonotype was recorded only once. With a much larger clone just one base away, this may be a read error. The CDR3 carries no conserved terminal phenylalanine or tryptophan, so it likely arises from a read error. The chain recombines TRBV12-3 or TRBV12-4 with TRBJ2-7; TRBD1 matches at 10 bases. The closer fit of TRBJ2-5 to the DNA end suggests the J call may be wrong. This CDR3 spans 15 amino acids. DNA of the CDR3: TGTGCCAGCAGTGCCGACAGGGGGCTGGGAGAGACCCAGTACTTA. Its translation is CASSADRGLGETQYL.

This chain uses TRBV12-3 or TRBV12-4 with TRBJ2-5; D gene ambiguous. Trimming pared 6 bases from V and 0 bases from J, leaving 11 bases between. The CDR3 length is 14 residues. This CDR3 reads CASSPSPYQETQYF. The CDR3 DNA reads TGTGCCAGCAGCCCCTCCCCATACCAAGAGACCCAGTACTTC.

The V gene is TRBV2, the J gene TRBJ2-1; 8 positions match TRBD2. CDR1 SNHLY and CDR2 FYNNEI come from the germline V gene. The CDR3 has 13 residues. The trim removed 6 bases at V and 6 bases at J, leaving 4 bases unmatched. DNA for the CDR3: TGTGCCAGCAGCCTTAGCGGGATCAATGAGCAGTTCTTC. It translates to CASSLSGINEQFF.

Ten or more counts support this clonotype. The rearrangement uses TRBV20-1 and TRBJ2-7; tentatively, D is TRBD1 (5 bases). This CDR3 has 13 residues. The V end lost 5 bases, the J end lost 3 bases, and 14 bases lay between the germline ends. Germline V gene sequence: CDR1 DFQATT, CDR2 SNEGSKA (reference sequence). The CDR3 region is CSAPGQGNYEQYF. In DNA, the CDR3 is TGCAGTGCTCCCGGGCAGGGAAACTACGAGCAGTACTTC.

The chain joins TRBV25-1 to TRBJ2-7; 12 nucleotides agree with TRBD2. V shed 8 bases and J 7 bases; nucleotides not matched to a gene: 12. Germline CDR1 and CDR2: MGHDK and SYGVNS. The CDR3 has 15 residues. The CDR3 loop is CASVLAGGPNNEQYF. The CDR3 nucleotides are TGTGCCAGCGTACTAGCGGGAGGACCCAACAATGAGCAGTACTTC.

The gene calls are TRBV6-5 and TRBJ2-7; 9 bases align to TRBD2. The DNA end is a closer match to TRBJ2-5, so the J assignment may be wrong. The germline gives CDR1 MNHEY, CDR2 SVGAGI. This CDR3 region has 15 residues. CDR3 DNA sequence: TGTGCCAGCAGTTCATTTTATAGCGGGAGTGAGACCCAGTACTTC. The encoded protein is CASSSFYSGSETQYF.

The chain uses TRBV20-1 and TRBJ1-5; D remains unclear. The CDR3 consists of 15 residues. Looked up from germline, CDR1 is DFQATT and CDR2 is SNEGSKA (reference sequence). V gave up 0 bases and J gave up 1 base, with 10 bases separating them. The CDR3 coding sequence is TGCAGTGCTAGAGATATGATAGGGAGCAATCAGCCCCAGCATTTT. Amino acids: CSARDMIGSNQPQHF.

This clonotype appeared a few times. The chain couples TRBV29-1 to TRBJ2-4, with TRBD1 matching over 8 bases. Per germline, CDR1 SQVTM and CDR2 ANQGSEA. V was clipped by 7 bases and J by 8 bases; unmatched bases: 7. The CDR3 totals 12 residues. In DNA form, the CDR3 reads TGCAGCGCCAATCAGGGGGCAGACATTCAGTACTTC. Its translation is CSANQGADIQYF.

The chain combines TRBV4-1 with TRBJ2-5, with D possibly TRBD1 on 6 matching bases. Germline V gene lookup returns CDR1 MGHRA and CDR2 YSYEKL. There are 16 residues in the CDR3. V shed 3 bases and J shed 4 bases, with 18 bases lying between them. CDR3 sequence (DNA): TGCGCCAGCAGCCAGGAGCCGCCAGACAGGTCAGAGACCCAGTACTTC. It yields the protein CASSQEPPDRSETQYF.

Details on this clonotype: A much larger clone differs from this one at a single base, so this may be a read error. The gene calls are TRBV27 and TRBJ2-7; 7 nucleotides agree with TRBD1. Germline CDR1 and CDR2: MNHEY and SMNVEV (reference sequence). Trimming cost V 4 bases and J 3 bases; bases outside gene matches: 3. The CDR3 extends over 13 amino acids. The CDR3 protein is CASSYRTGYEQYF. CDR3 nucleotides: TGTGCCAGCAGTTACCGGACAGGCTACGAGCAGTACTTC.

This chain uses TRBV4-2 with TRBJ2-7; D is perhaps TRBD1 or TRBD2 (5 bases each). The CDR3 length is 15 residues. Between the trimmed V and J ends, which lost 1 base and 0 bases, there was a span of 10 bases. The germline gives CDR1 LGHNA, CDR2 YNFKEQ. The CDR3 nucleotides read TGTGCCAGCAGCCAAGGAGAGGGGAGCTCCTACGAGCAGTACTTC. Translated, it gives CASSQGEGSSYEQYF.

The chain recombines TRBV20-1 with TRBJ1-4; 10 nucleotides line up with TRBD1. J gave up 2 bases and V 2 bases, and 8 bases lay outside the gene matches. The CDR3 consists of 17 residues. In germline, CDR1 is DFQATT, CDR2 SNEGSKA (reference sequence). CDR3 nucleotide sequence: TGCAGTGCTAGACCAGTCGGACAGGGGGGGACTAATGAAAAACTGTTTTTT. Translated, it gives CSARPVGQGGTNEKLFF.